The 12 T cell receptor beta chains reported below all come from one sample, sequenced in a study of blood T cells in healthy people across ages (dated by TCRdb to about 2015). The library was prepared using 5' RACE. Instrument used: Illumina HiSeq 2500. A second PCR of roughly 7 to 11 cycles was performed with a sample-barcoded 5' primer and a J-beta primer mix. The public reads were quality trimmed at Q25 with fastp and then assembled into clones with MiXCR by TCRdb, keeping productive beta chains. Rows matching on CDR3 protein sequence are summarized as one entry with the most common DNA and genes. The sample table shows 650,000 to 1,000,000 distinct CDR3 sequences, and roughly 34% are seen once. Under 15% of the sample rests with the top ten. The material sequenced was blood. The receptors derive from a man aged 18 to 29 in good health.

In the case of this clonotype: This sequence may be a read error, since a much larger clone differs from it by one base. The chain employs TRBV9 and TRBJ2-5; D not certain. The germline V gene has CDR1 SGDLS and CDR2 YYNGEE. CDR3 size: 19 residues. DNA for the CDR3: TGTACCAGCAGCCCCCAAATACGTGGCACTCTACCCAATACAGAGACCCAGTACTTC. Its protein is CTSSPQIRGTLPNTETQYF.

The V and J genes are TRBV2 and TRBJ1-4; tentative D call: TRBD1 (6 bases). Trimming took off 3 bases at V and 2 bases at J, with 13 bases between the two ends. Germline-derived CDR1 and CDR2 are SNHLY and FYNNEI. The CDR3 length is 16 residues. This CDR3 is CASSDGQGTTNEKLFF. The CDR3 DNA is TGTGCCAGCAGTGATGGCCAGGGGACCACTAATGAAAAACTGTTTTTT.

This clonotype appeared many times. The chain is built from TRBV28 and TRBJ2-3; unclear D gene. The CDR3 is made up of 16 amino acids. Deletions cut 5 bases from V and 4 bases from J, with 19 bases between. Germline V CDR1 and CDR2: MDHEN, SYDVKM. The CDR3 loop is CASSPRPAKLSDTQYF. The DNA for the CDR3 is TGTGCCAGCAGTCCCCGCCCAGCGAAGCTCTCAGATACGCAGTATTTT.

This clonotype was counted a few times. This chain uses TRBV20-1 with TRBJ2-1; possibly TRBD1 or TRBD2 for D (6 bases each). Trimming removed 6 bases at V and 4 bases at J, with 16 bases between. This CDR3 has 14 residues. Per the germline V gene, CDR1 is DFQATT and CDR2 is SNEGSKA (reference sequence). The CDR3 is CSARLGGTYNEQFF. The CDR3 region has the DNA TGCAGTGCCCGCTTAGGGGGGACTTACAATGAGCAGTTCTTC.

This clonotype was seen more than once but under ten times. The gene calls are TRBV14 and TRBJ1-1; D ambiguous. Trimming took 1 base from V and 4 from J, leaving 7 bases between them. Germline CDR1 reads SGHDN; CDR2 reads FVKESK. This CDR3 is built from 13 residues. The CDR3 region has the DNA TGTGCCAGCAGCCAAGCCTGGGGCACTGAAGCTTTCTTT. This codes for CASSQAWGTEAFF.

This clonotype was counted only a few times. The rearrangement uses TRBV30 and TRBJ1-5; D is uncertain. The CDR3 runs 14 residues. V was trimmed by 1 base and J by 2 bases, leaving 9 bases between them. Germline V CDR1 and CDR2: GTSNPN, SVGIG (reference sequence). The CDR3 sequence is CAWSAPPGNQPQHF. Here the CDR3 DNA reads TGTGCCTGGAGTGCCCCCCCCGGCAATCAGCCCCAGCATTTT.

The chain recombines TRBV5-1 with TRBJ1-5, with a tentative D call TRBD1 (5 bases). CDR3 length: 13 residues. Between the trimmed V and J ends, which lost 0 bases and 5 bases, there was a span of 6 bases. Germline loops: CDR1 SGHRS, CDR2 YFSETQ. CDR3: CASSLGQHQPQHF. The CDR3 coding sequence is TGCGCCAGCAGCTTGGGACAGCATCAGCCCCAGCATTTT.

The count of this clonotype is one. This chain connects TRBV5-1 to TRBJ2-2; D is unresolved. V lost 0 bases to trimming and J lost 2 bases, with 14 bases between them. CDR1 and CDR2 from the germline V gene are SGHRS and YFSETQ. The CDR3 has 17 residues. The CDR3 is CASSLVSSLRNTGELFF. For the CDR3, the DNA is TGCGCCAGCAGCTTGGTTTCGTCTCTAAGAAACACCGGGGAGCTGTTTTTT. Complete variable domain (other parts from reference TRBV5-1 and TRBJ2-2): KAGVTQTPRYLIKTRGQQVTLSCSPISGHRSVSWYQQTPGQGLQFLFEYFSETQRNKGNFPGRFSGRQFSNSRSEMNVSTLELGDSALYLCASSLVSSLRNTGELFFGEGSRLTVL.

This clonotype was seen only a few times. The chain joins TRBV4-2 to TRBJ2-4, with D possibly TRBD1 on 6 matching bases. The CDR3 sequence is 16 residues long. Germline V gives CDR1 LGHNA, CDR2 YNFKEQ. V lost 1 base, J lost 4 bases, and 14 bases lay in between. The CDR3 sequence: CASSQGVLDRKNIQYF. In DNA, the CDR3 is TGTGCCAGCAGCCAAGGGGTACTGGACAGAAAAAACATTCAGTACTTC.

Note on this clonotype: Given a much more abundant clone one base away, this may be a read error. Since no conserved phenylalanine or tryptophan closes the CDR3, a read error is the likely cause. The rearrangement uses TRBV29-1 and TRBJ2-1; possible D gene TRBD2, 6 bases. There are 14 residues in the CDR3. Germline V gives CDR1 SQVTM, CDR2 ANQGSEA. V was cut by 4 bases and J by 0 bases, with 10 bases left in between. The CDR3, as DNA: TGCAGCGTTGGGGGGACTGGCTCCTACAATGAGCAGTTCTTA. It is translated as CSVGGTGSYNEQFL.

In nucleotides, the CDR3 is TGTGCCAGCAGCCGGAAAATACAGGGGGGGAACACTGAAGCTTTCTTT. This translates into CASSRKIQGGNTEAFF. The rearrangement links TRBV7-3 to TRBJ1-1, with 8 bases identical to TRBD1. The CDR3 length is 16 residues. The ends lost 5 bases at V and 1 base at J; junction bases unmatched: 9. The germline CDR1 and CDR2 sequences are SGHTA and FQGTGA.

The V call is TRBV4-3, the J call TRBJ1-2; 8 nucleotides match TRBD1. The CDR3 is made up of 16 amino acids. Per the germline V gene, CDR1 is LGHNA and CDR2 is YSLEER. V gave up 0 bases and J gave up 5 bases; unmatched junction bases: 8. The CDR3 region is CASSQDRAGGFYGYTF. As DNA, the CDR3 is TGCGCCAGCAGCCAAGATAGGGCAGGGGGCTTTTATGGCTACACCTTC.